Below, 7 T cell receptor beta chains from the same sample are listed, as sequenced in a study of blood T cell repertoires in COVID-19. The assay was immunoSEQ multiplex PCR, and TCRdb's table has in-frame clones only and misses some. The sample has under 350,000 clones; around nine tenths are singletons. Sequencing was carried out using peripheral blood. These receptors were taken from a woman aged 30 to 39 with COVID-19, enrolled during active disease.

The V and J genes are TRBV7-9 and TRBJ1-4; maybe TRBD1 (6 bases). There are 14 residues in the CDR3. V lost 4 bases and J 5 bases, leaving 11 bases between the germline ends. CDR1 and CDR2 from the germline V gene are SEHNR and FQNEAQ (reference sequence). The DNA of the CDR3 is TGTGCCAGCAGCTATGGACAGCAGAATGAAAAACTGTTTTTT. Amino acids: CASSYGQQNEKLFF.

This clone occurred a few times. This chain joins TRBV7-2 and TRBJ2-1, with 10 bases aligning to TRBD2. Germline V gene lookup returns CDR1 SGHTA and CDR2 FQGNSA. The CDR3 sequence is 14 residues long. V lost 3 bases, J lost 6 bases, and 2 bases stayed unmatched. Written as DNA, the CDR3 is TGTGCCAGCAGCTTTAGCGGGGGGCCCAATGAGCAGTTCTTC. Its translation: CASSFSGGPNEQFF.

This rearrangement joins TRBV6-5 to TRBJ1-3, with TRBD1 matching 9 bases. Trimming took 3 bases from V and 0 from J; bases not matched to a gene: 3. Per the germline V gene, CDR1 is MNHEY and CDR2 is SVGAGI. This CDR3 region has 16 residues. The chain's CDR3 is CASSYGTGISGNTIYF. CDR3 DNA sequence: TGTGCCAGCAGTTATGGGACAGGGATCTCTGGAAACACCATATATTTT.

This chain connects TRBV6-2 or TRBV6-3 to TRBJ2-2, with 9 bases fitting TRBD1. Germline V gene lookup returns CDR1 MNHEY and CDR2 SVGEGT. The CDR3 sequence is 14 residues long. The ends lost 4 bases at V and 4 bases at J; junction bases unmatched: 1. Here the CDR3 DNA reads TGTGCCAGCAGTTCACAGGGGGCCACCGGGGAGCTGTTTTTT. Translation: CASSSQGATGELFF.

This clone was detected once. The chain combines TRBV7-9 with TRBJ2-5; D might be TRBD1 (5 bases). This CDR3 comprises 15 residues. Germline V gene data show CDR1 as SEHNR and CDR2 as FQNEAQ (reference sequence). V lost 2 bases to trimming and J lost 3 bases, with 13 bases between them. The CDR3 is CASSLMWTTKETQYF. CDR3 bases: TGTGCCAGCAGCTTAATGTGGACAACAAAAGAGACCCAGTACTTC. The variable domain in full, with the rest retrieved from reference TRBV7-9 and TRBJ2-5, is DTGVSQNPRHKITKRGQNVTFRCDPISEHNRLYWYRQTLGQGPEFLTYFQNEAQLEKSRLLSDRFSAERPKGSFSTLEIQRTEQGDSAMYLCASSLMWTTKETQYFGPGTRLLVL.

This clone came up once. V is TRBV19 and J is TRBJ2-3; 7 bases fit TRBD2. The CDR3 length is 13 residues. Germline assignment: CDR1 LNHDA and CDR2 SQIVND (reference sequence). Trimming removed 7 bases from V and 4 bases from J; junction bases left unmatched: 5. The CDR3 DNA follows: TGTGCCAGTAATCAGGGAGGGCCAGATACGCAGTATTTT. Protein: CASNQGGPDTQYF.

The genes are TRBV7-8 and TRBJ2-7, with D perhaps matching TRBD2 (5 bases). CDR1 is SGHVS, CDR2 FQNEAQ, per germline. V was trimmed by 0 bases and J by 3 bases, leaving 18 bases between them. The CDR3 extends over 17 amino acids. The CDR3 sequence is CASSLASGLSGYYEQYV. As DNA, the CDR3 is TGTGCCAGCAGCTTAGCGTCTGGTCTTTCGGGGTACTACGAGCAGTACGTC.